These 22 T cell receptor beta chains were all obtained from the same sample, sequenced in a study of T cell responses to AZD1222 COVID-19 vaccine. Sequencing used immunoSEQ multiplex PCR; TCRdb keeps in-frame clones, though not all of them. The sample lists 100,000 or so clones; about 86% were seen once. Source: peripheral blood, taken on day 0 of AZD1222 vaccination. Source of these receptors: an adult in good health.

The V and J genes are TRBV11-2 and TRBJ2-7; 7 nucleotides agree with TRBD1. The CDR3 is 14 residues long. With V trimmed by 5 bases and J by 0 bases, 4 bases remained unmatched. The germline CDR1 and CDR2 sequences are SGHAT and FQNNGV. CDR3 bases: TGTGCCAGCAGCCCGGACAGGAGCTCCTACGAGCAGTACTTC. As protein: CASSPDRSSYEQYF.

The CDR3 sequence: CASSEVYEQFF. In nucleotides, the CDR3 is TGTGCCAGCAGTGAGGTGTATGAGCAGTTCTTC. This chain links TRBV25-1 with TRBJ2-1; no clear D gene. In germline, CDR1 is MGHDK, CDR2 SYGVNS. There are 11 residues in the CDR3. The germline V and J ends were trimmed by 3 bases and 8 bases, with 5 bases remaining between them. The entire variable domain, with the rest obtained from reference TRBV25-1 and TRBJ2-1, is as follows: EADIYQTPRYLVIGTGKKITLECSQTMGHDKMYWYQQDPGMELHLIHYSYGVNSTEKGDLSSESTVSRIRTEHFPLTLESARPSHTSQYLCASSEVYEQFFGPGTRLTVL.

The chain joins TRBV28 to TRBJ1-5; the D is unclear. Germline lookup yields CDR1 MDHEN and CDR2 SYDVKM. This CDR3 is built from 12 residues. V was trimmed by 6 bases and J by 5 bases, leaving 8 bases between them. The CDR3 region is CASRSQDQPQHF. For the CDR3, the DNA is TGTGCCAGCAGATCCCAGGATCAGCCCCAGCATTTT.

This sequence joins TRBV3-1 (or the pseudogene TRBV3-2) and TRBJ2-2; TRBD2 might be the D (6 bases). Trimming took off 0 bases at V and 6 bases at J, with 14 bases between the two ends. The CDR3 contains 16 residues. Germline V gene sequence: CDR1 LGHDT, CDR2 YNNKEL (reference sequence). The DNA for the CDR3 is TGTGCCAGCAGCCAAGATAGGACTATGGGGCCCGGGGAGCTGTTTTTT. This encodes CASSQDRTMGPGELFF.

The gene calls are TRBV7-3 and TRBJ2-7, with TRBD2 matching over 11 bases. This CDR3 is 16 amino acids long. With V trimmed by 3 bases and J by 3 bases, 7 bases remained unmatched. The V gene's germline CDR1 is SGHTA and CDR2 FQGTGA. The DNA of the CDR3 is TGTGCCAGCAGCTTCCCGGGACTAGCGGTCATCTACGAGCAGTACTTC. This translates into CASSFPGLAVIYEQYF.

V and J are TRBV7-9 and TRBJ1-1; D not resolved. V shed 5 bases and J shed 4 bases, with 11 bases lying between them. Germline V gene data show CDR1 as SEHNR and CDR2 as FQNEAQ (reference sequence). This CDR3 region has 13 residues. CDR3 sequence reads: CASSLPRLTEAFF. The CDR3 nucleotides read TGTGCCAGCAGCCTCCCGCGGCTCACTGAAGCTTTCTTT.

The J gene is TRBJ2-1, the V gene TRBV11-3; 9 positions match TRBD1. The length of the CDR3 is 16 residues. The germline gives CDR1 SGHNT, CDR2 YENEEA. V gave up 5 bases and J gave up 4 bases; unmatched junction bases: 9. CDR3 loop: CASSAHRGRGYNEQFF. DNA of the CDR3: TGTGCCAGCAGCGCTCACAGGGGGCGCGGATACAATGAGCAGTTCTTC.

The chain is built from TRBV15 and TRBJ2-7, with a tentative D call TRBD1 (6 bases). Germline V gene data show CDR1 as LNHNV and CDR2 as YYDKDF (reference sequence). Trimming cost V 4 bases and J 2 bases, with 12 bases left between them. CDR3 length: 14 residues. CDR3 DNA sequence: TGTGCCACCAGCACCCTGGACAGTCCCTACGAGCAGTACTTC. Translating it yields CATSTLDSPYEQYF.

The chain has TRBV5-6 and TRBJ2-6, with TRBD1 as a possible D gene (6 bases). CDR1 and CDR2 (germline): SGHDT, YYEEEE. V shed 1 base and J shed 0 bases, with 17 bases lying between them. This CDR3 spans 19 amino acids. In nucleotides, the CDR3 is TGTGCCAGCAGCTTGTTACAGGGCCTAATCGGCTCTGGGGCCAACGTCCTGACTTTC. Translation gives CASSLLQGLIGSGANVLTF.

The V and J genes are TRBV12-3 or TRBV12-4 and TRBJ1-5; possible D gene TRBD1, 5 bases. CDR3 length: 13 amino acids. Trimming removed 7 bases at V and 6 bases at J, with 13 bases between. The DNA for the CDR3 is TGTGCCAGCACCCGGTTGGGGGGTCAGCCCCAGCATTTT. It codes for CASTRLGGQPQHF.

This clone was detected once. The chain is built from TRBV11-2 and TRBJ1-1, with a weak D call TRBD1 (6 bases). The V gene's germline CDR1 is SGHAT and CDR2 FQNNGV. The CDR3 contains 13 residues. The V end was cut by 5 bases, the J end by 8 bases, with 15 bases between. The CDR3 is CASSTQGLLEAFF. In DNA, the CDR3 is TGTGCCAGCAGCACACAGGGATTATTAGAAGCTTTCTTT.

The J gene is TRBJ2-7, the V gene TRBV21-1; the tabulated D call, TRBD2, remains unverified against the DNA. TRBV21-1 is labeled a pseudogene. The CDR3 is 15 residues long. CDR3 in amino acids: CASGGEDSPDYEQYF. In DNA, the CDR3 is TGTGCCAGCGGAGGTGAGGACTCCCCAGACTACGAGCAGTACTTC.

V is TRBV5-8 and J is TRBJ2-7, with TRBD1 as a possible D gene (7 bases). The CDR3 is 14 amino acids. The germline V gene has CDR1 SGHTS and CDR2 YDEGEE. Trimming left V 0 bases short and J 6 bases short, with 13 bases between. The CDR3 nucleotides are TGTGCCAGCAGCTTGGGCGGGACAGTGGTCGAGCAGTACTTC. Encoded protein: CASSLGGTVVEQYF. The full variable domain, rest sourced from reference TRBV5-8 and TRBJ2-7, is EAGVTQSPTHLIKTRGQQATLRCSPISGHTSVYWYQQALGLGLQFLLWYDEGEERNRGNFPPRFSGRQFPNYSSELNVNALELEDSALYLCASSLGGTVVEQYFGPGTRLTVT.

This rearrangement joins TRBV25-1 to TRBJ1-6; 7 bases align to TRBD1. The germline V gene has CDR1 MGHDK and CDR2 SYGVNS. This CDR3 contains 14 residues. J lost 6 bases, V lost 5 bases, and 4 bases had no gene match. CDR3 in amino acids: CASSIHRGNSPLHF. CDR3 nucleotide sequence: TGTGCCAGCAGTATCCACAGGGGTAATTCACCCCTCCACTTT.

V usage is TRBV12-3 or TRBV12-4 and J usage is TRBJ2-5, with 13 nucleotides matching TRBD2. The CDR3 is 13 residues long. J was trimmed by 14 bases and V by 8 bases; bases with no gene match: 11. In DNA, the CDR3 is TGTGCCAGCCTACAAGGGACTAGCGGGGCTGTCTACTTC. This codes for CASLQGTSGAVYF.

With regard to this clone: Given a much more abundant clone one base away, this may be a read error. In the same sample, other DNA sequences code for this CDR3. V is TRBV9 and J is TRBJ2-5; D possibly matches TRBD1 or TRBD2 (5 bases each). This CDR3 contains 15 residues. Germline lookup yields CDR1 SGDLS and CDR2 YYNGEE. The CDR3 is CASSVTGTTQETQYF. The CDR3 coding sequence is TGCGCCAGCAGCGTGACCGGGACGACACAAGAGACCCAGTACTTC.

The V call is TRBV5-8, the J call TRBJ1-1, with D maybe TRBD1 (5 bases). The germline V and J ends were trimmed by 4 bases and 0 bases, with 16 bases remaining between them. The germline V gene encodes CDR1 SGHTS and CDR2 YDEGEE. The CDR3 totals 16 residues. Here the CDR3 reads CASSPKRGHLNTEAFF. DNA of the CDR3: TGTGCCAGCAGCCCCAAGAGAGGACACCTGAACACTGAAGCTTTCTTT.

V and J are TRBV7-2 and TRBJ2-7, with D perhaps matching TRBD2 (6 bases). The CDR3 loop spans 15 amino acids. CDR1 and CDR2 from the germline V gene are SGHTA and FQGNSA. V was trimmed by 5 bases and J by 2 bases, leaving 16 bases between them. The CDR3 protein is CASSIMSGGPYEQYF. The CDR3 region has the DNA TGTGCCAGCAGCATCATGTCCGGAGGGCCCTACGAGCAGTACTTC.

This chain joins TRBV28 and TRBJ2-7, with D maybe TRBD2 (7 bases). The germline V and J ends were trimmed by 2 bases and 0 bases, with 14 bases remaining between them. There are 16 residues in the CDR3. From germline, CDR1 is MDHEN and CDR2 SYDVKM. The CDR3 loop reads CASSLVGGGGSYEQYF. The CDR3 region has the DNA TGTGCCAGCAGTTTAGTCGGGGGAGGGGGCTCCTACGAGCAGTACTTC.

This chain's CDR3 is CASSRNRDYEQYF. The CDR3 DNA reads as TGCGCCAGCAGCCGCAATCGGGACTACGAGCAGTACTTC. The gene calls are TRBV4-1 and TRBJ2-7; D is possibly TRBD2 (5 bases). Trimming cost V 4 bases and J 3 bases, with 10 bases left between them. Germline V gives CDR1 MGHRA, CDR2 YSYEKL. CDR3 length: 13 residues.

This clone has just one count. The V and J genes are TRBV15 and TRBJ1-2; no clear D gene. Germline lookup yields CDR1 LNHNV and CDR2 YYDKDF (reference sequence). CDR3 size: 14 residues. Trimming cost V 1 base and J 7 bases, with 13 bases left between them. For the CDR3, the DNA is TGTGCCACCAGCAGAGGGGGAGGGTTTGGTGGCTACACCTTC. Residues: CATSRGGGFGGYTF.

The rearrangement links TRBV16 to TRBJ1-1; D is unresolved. The CDR3 sequence is 15 residues long. Germline V CDR1 and CDR2: KGHSY, FQNENV. V gave up 4 bases and J gave up 4 bases, with 16 bases separating them. The CDR3 DNA reads TGTGCCAGCAGCCTGAATCCGGGTGCGGGCACTGAAGCTTTCTTT. It translates to CASSLNPGAGTEAFF.